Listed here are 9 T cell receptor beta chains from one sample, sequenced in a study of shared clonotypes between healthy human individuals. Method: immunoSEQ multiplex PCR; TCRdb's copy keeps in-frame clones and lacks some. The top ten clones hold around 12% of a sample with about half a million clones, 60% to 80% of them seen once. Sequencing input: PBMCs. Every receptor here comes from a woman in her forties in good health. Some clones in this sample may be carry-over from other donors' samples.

CDR3 loop: CASSPPGGSGANVLTF. DNA for the CDR3: TGTGCCAGCTCACCACCGGGCGGCTCTGGGGCCAACGTCCTGACTTTC. This sequence joins TRBV18 and TRBJ2-6; D remains ambiguous. The CDR3 has 16 residues. Trimming took 0 bases from V and 0 from J, leaving 6 bases between them. Germline V lookup: CDR1 KGHSH, CDR2 LQKENI.

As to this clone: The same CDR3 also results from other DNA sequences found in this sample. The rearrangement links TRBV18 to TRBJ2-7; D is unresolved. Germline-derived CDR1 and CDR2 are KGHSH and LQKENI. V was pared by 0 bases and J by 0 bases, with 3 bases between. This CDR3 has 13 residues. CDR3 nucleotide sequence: TGTGCCAGCTCACCACCCTTCTCCTACGAGCAGTACTTC. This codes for CASSPPFSYEQYF. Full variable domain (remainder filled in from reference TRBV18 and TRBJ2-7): NAGVMQNPRHLVRRRGQEARLRCSPMKGHSHVYWYRQLPEEGLKFMVYLQKENIIDESGMPKERFSAEFPKEGPSILRIQQVVRGDSAAYFCASSPPFSYEQYFGPGTRLTVT.

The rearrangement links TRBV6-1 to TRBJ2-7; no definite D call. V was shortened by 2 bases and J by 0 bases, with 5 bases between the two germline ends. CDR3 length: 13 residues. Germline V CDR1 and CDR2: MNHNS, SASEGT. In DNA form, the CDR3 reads TGTGCCAGCAGTGAATTCGGCTCCTACGAGCAGTACTTC. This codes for CASSEFGSYEQYF.

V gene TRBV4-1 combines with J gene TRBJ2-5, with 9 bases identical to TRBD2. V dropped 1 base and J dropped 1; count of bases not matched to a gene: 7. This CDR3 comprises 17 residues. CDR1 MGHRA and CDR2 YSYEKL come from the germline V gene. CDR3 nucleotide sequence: TGCGCCAGCAGCCAAGTGTGGGGTAGCGGGAGCCAAGAGACCCAGTACTTC. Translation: CASSQVWGSGSQETQYF.

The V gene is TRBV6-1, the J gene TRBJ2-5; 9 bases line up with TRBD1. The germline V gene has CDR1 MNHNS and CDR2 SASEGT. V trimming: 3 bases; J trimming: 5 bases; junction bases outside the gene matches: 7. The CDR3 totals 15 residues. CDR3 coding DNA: TGTGCCAGCAGTGAGGGACAGGGAAGGAGCGAGACCCAGTACTTC. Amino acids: CASSEGQGRSETQYF.

The chain's CDR3 is CASSFGVLAGVNEQFF. In DNA form, the CDR3 reads TGTGCCAGCAGCTTTGGGGTGCTAGCGGGAGTCAATGAGCAGTTCTTC. The chain links TRBV11-2 to TRBJ2-1, with 10 positions matching TRBD2. The V gene end was trimmed by 3 bases and the J gene end by 6 bases; junction bases not matched to a gene: 8. Germline-derived CDR1 and CDR2 are SGHAT and FQNNGV. The CDR3 sequence is 16 residues long.

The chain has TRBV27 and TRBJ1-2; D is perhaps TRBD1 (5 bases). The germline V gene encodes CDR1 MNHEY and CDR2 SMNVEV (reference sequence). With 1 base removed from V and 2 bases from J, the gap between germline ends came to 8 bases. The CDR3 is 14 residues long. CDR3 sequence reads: CASSLFRGNYGYTF. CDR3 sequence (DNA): TGTGCCAGCAGTTTATTCCGGGGGAACTATGGCTACACCTTC.

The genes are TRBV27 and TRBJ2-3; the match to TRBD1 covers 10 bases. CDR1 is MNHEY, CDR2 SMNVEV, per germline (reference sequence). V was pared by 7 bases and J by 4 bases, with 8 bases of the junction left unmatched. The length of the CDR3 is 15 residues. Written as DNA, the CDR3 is TGTGCCAGCACTCGGGACAGGGGTCCCCCAGATACGCAGTATTTT. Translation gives CASTRDRGPPDTQYF.

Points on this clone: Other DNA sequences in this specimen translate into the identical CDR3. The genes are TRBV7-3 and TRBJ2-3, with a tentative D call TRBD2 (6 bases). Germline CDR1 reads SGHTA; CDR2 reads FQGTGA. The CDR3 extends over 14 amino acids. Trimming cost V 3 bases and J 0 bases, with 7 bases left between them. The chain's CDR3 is CASSLSGSTDTQYF. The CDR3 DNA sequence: TGTGCCAGCAGCTTGAGCGGGAGCACAGATACGCAGTATTTT.